These 24 T cell receptor beta chains were sequenced from one sample in a study of cytomegalovirus exposure and HLA in healthy donors. The study ran its PCR with 60 Vbeta and 13 Jbeta primers. Sequencing used immunoSEQ multiplex PCR; TCRdb keeps in-frame clones, though not all of them. This sample carries 110,000 to 150,000 clones, around 86% of them seen once, and the ten largest clones take over 0.95%. The sample comprised PBMCs. These receptors were obtained from a female donor in good health and CMV-seronegative.

The J gene is TRBJ1-5, the V gene TRBV28; maybe TRBD1 (5 bases). CDR1 and CDR2 from the germline V gene are MDHEN and SYDVKM. CDR3 length: 15 amino acids. The V end was cut by 6 bases, the J end by 1 base, with 13 bases between. The CDR3 loop is CASSPVGASNQPQHF. DNA of the CDR3: TGTGCCAGCAGCCCCGTTGGGGCGAGCAATCAGCCCCAGCATTTT.

Only a few counts were recorded for this clone. The chain is built from TRBV13 and TRBJ1-1, with D hard to call. CDR3 length: 12 amino acids. Germline CDR1 is PRHDT and CDR2 is FYEKMQ (reference sequence). Trimming took 5 bases from V and 5 from J, leaving 9 bases between them. DNA for the CDR3: TGTGCCAGCAGCAACAGAAGGACTGAAGCTTTCTTT. Residues: CASSNRRTEAFF. Supplemented by reference TRBV13 and TRBJ1-1, the full variable domain reads AAGVIQSPRHLIKEKRETATLKCYPIPRHDTVYWYQQGPGQDPQFLISFYEKMQSDKGSIPDRFSAQQFSDYHSELNMSSLELGDSALYFCASSNRRTEAFFGQGTRLTVV.

V is TRBV30 and J is TRBJ1-2; perhaps TRBD1 as D (6 bases). The V gene lost 4 bases and the J gene lost 8 bases, with 11 bases spanning the gap. CDR3 length equals 11 residues. Germline V CDR1 and CDR2: GTSNPN, SVGIG (reference sequence). CDR3 bases: TGTGCCTGGAACAGGGTCGGAGGCTACACCTTC. It is translated as CAWNRVGGYTF.

This chain links TRBV2 with TRBJ1-1; possibly TRBD1 for D (6 bases). This CDR3 contains 13 residues. Between the trimmed V and J ends, which lost 2 bases and 7 bases, there was a span of 11 bases. Germline CDR1 SNHLY, CDR2 FYNNEI. CDR3 loop: CASSESRDIEAFF. CDR3 sequence (DNA): TGTGCCAGCAGTGAATCCCGGGACATTGAAGCTTTCTTT.

This clone occurred once. The gene calls are TRBV5-6 and TRBJ2-7; D may be TRBD1 (6 bases). From germline, CDR1 is SGHDT and CDR2 YYEEEE. The V end lost 2 bases, the J end lost 3 bases, and 9 bases lay between the germline ends. CDR3 length: 13 amino acids. The CDR3: CASSFGGHYEQYF. CDR3 coding DNA: TGTGCCAGCAGCTTTGGGGGACACTACGAGCAGTACTTC. Full variable domain (missing parts from reference TRBV5-6 and TRBJ2-7): DAGVTQSPTHLIKTRGQQVTLRCSPKSGHDTVSWYQQALGQGPQFIFQYYEEEERQRGNFPDRFSGHQFPNYSSELNVNALLLGDSALYLCASSFGGHYEQYFGPGTRLTVT.

The genes are TRBV5-4 and TRBJ2-1; possibly TRBD1 for D (7 bases). The germline V and J ends were trimmed by 3 bases and 4 bases, with 14 bases remaining between them. Germline V CDR1 and CDR2: SGHNT, YYREEE (reference sequence). This CDR3 comprises 15 residues. The CDR3 DNA reads TGTGCCAGCAGCTCCGGGGGACAGACTTACAATGAGCAGTTCTTC. It translates to CASSSGGQTYNEQFF.

Concerning this clone itself: At one end the junction does not follow the germline gene, possibly because of a read error. This rearrangement joins TRBV7-7 to TRBJ2-3, with TRBD1 identical over 10 bases. The CDR3 loop spans 15 amino acids. The V gene's germline CDR1 is SSHAT and CDR2 FNYEAQ (reference sequence). The CDR3, as DNA: TGTGCTAGCAGCCCCGGGACAGGGGCGGGAGATACGCAGTATTTT. This sequence encodes CASSPGTGAGDTQYF.

This chain joins TRBV15 and TRBJ1-5; unclear D gene. The germline V and J ends were trimmed by 0 bases and 0 bases, with 12 bases remaining between them. In germline, CDR1 is LNHNV, CDR2 YYDKDF (reference sequence). The CDR3 loop spans 17 amino acids. The CDR3 DNA follows: TGTGCCACCAGCAGAGATTACACCCCTTATAGCAATCAGCCCCAGCATTTT. This translates into CATSRDYTPYSNQPQHF.

This chain connects TRBV11-2 to TRBJ2-5; no clear D gene. Germline V gene data show CDR1 as SGHAT and CDR2 as FQNNGV. Trimming removed 1 base at V and 5 bases at J, with 14 bases between. This CDR3 has 15 residues. In DNA form, the CDR3 reads TGTGCCAGCAGCTTAGTGTTGGCCAACAGTGAGACCCAGTACTTC. Protein: CASSLVLANSETQYF.

This clone came up a few times. The chain uses TRBV27 and TRBJ1-3; 9 positions agree with TRBD1. This CDR3 spans 15 amino acids. J gave up 0 bases and V 10 bases, and 7 bases lay outside the gene matches. The germline V gene encodes CDR1 MNHEY and CDR2 SMNVEV (reference sequence). Here the CDR3 DNA reads TGTGCCACCCGGGACAGGGAGATCTCTGGAAACACCATATATTTT. This codes for CATRDREISGNTIYF.

This chain's CDR3 is CASSYSGSEQYF. CDR3 bases: TGTGCCAGCAGCTACAGTGGTAGCGAGCAGTACTTC. V and J are TRBV4-2 and TRBJ2-7, with unresolved D. The CDR3 consists of 12 residues. Germline values: CDR1 LGHNA, CDR2 YNFKEQ. The V end lost 5 bases, the J end lost 6 bases, and 11 bases lay between the germline ends.

This chain connects TRBV7-9 to TRBJ2-7; 12 nucleotides line up with TRBD2. The CDR3 is 18 amino acids. Per the germline V gene, CDR1 is SEHNR and CDR2 is FQNEAQ (reference sequence). J was trimmed by 0 bases and V by 2 bases; bases with no gene match: 8. For the CDR3, the DNA is TGTGCCAGCAGCTTACCCAGGACTAGCGGGATCCACTCCTACGAGCAGTACTTC. Amino acid sequence: CASSLPRTSGIHSYEQYF. Looking up the rest from reference TRBV7-9 and TRBJ2-7 gives the full variable domain: DTGVSQNPRHKITKRGQNVTFRCDPISEHNRLYWYRQTLGQGPEFLTYFQNEAQLEKSRLLSDRFSAERPKGSFSTLEIQRTEQGDSAMYLCASSLPRTSGIHSYEQYFGPGTRLTVT.

V usage is TRBV7-8 and J usage is TRBJ1-1; D remains unclear. Germline V gene sequence: CDR1 SGHVS, CDR2 FQNEAQ. Trimming cost V 1 base and J 0 bases, with 15 bases left between them. There are 17 residues in the CDR3. This chain's CDR3 is CASSLVGFEEMNTEAFF. CDR3 bases: TGTGCCAGCAGCTTAGTCGGGTTTGAAGAGATGAACACTGAAGCTTTCTTT.

The rearrangement uses TRBV6-1 and TRBJ1-5; a possible D gene is TRBD1 (5 bases). CDR3 length equals 17 residues. CDR1 and CDR2 (germline): MNHNS, SASEGT. V gave up 2 bases and J gave up 0 bases, with 14 bases separating them. This CDR3 reads CASSEKGAGISNQPQHF. The CDR3 DNA reads TGTGCCAGCAGTGAAAAAGGGGCAGGGATTAGCAATCAGCCCCAGCATTTT.

The chain is built from TRBV30 and TRBJ2-7, with a possible D match to TRBD1 (6 bases). This CDR3 contains 14 residues. Deletions cut 2 bases from V and 3 bases from J, with 14 bases between. Germline-derived CDR1 and CDR2 are GTSNPN and SVGIG (reference sequence). In nucleotides, the CDR3 is TGTGCCTGGAGTCGACAGGACCTGAACTACGAGCAGTACTTC. It translates to CAWSRQDLNYEQYF.

V gene TRBV5-1 combines with J gene TRBJ1-1; 7 positions match TRBD1. The CDR3 length is 12 residues. Germline lookup yields CDR1 SGHRS and CDR2 YFSETQ. The V segment lost 7 bases and the J segment 4 bases; nucleotides outside the gene matches: 4. The CDR3 spells CASSTGTTEAFF. In DNA, the CDR3 is TGCGCCAGCTCGACAGGGACCACTGAAGCTTTCTTT.

Here the CDR3 DNA reads TGCGCCAGCAGCCCCGGTTGGCAGGGGGATTTGGTCGAGCAGTACTTC. Translation: CASSPGWQGDLVEQYF. V gene TRBV5-1 combines with J gene TRBJ2-7; 7 nucleotides agree with TRBD1. The CDR3 is made up of 16 amino acids. CDR1 SGHRS and CDR2 YFSETQ come from the germline V gene. The ends lost 4 bases at V and 6 bases at J; junction bases unmatched: 16.

The chain uses TRBV28 and TRBJ1-5; TRBD1 aligns across 7 bases. CDR3 length equals 13 residues. Trimming took 6 bases from V and 7 from J; bases not matched to a gene: 6. Germline assignment: CDR1 MDHEN and CDR2 SYDVKM. The CDR3 reads CASRSTGSQPQHF. In DNA, the CDR3 is TGTGCCAGCAGATCGACAGGGAGCCAGCCCCAGCATTTT.

This chain uses TRBV27 with TRBJ1-3; the D is unclear. Germline lookup yields CDR1 MNHEY and CDR2 SMNVEV (reference sequence). The CDR3 spans 13 residues. V lost 6 bases, J lost 1 base, and 7 bases lay in between. The CDR3 region has the DNA TGTGCCAGCAGCTCAGATTCTGGAAACACCATATATTTT. The encoded protein is CASSSDSGNTIYF.

This chain uses TRBV5-1 with TRBJ1-5, with D uncertain. The CDR3 consists of 15 residues. Germline values: CDR1 SGHRS, CDR2 YFSETQ. Trimming took 0 bases from V and 4 from J, leaving 11 bases between them. This chain's CDR3 is CASSLEVGRNQPQHF. CDR3 DNA: TGCGCCAGCAGCTTGGAGGTCGGGAGGAATCAGCCCCAGCATTTT.

V is TRBV5-6 and J is TRBJ1-2; D possibly corresponds to TRBD1 (6 bases). The CDR3 contains 12 residues. With 2 bases removed from V and 12 bases from J, the gap between germline ends came to 14 bases. Germline CDR1 and CDR2: SGHDT and YYEEEE. The CDR3 DNA reads as TGTGCCAGCAGCTTAATAGCGACAGGAAACACCTTC. It translates to CASSLIATGNTF.

The chain links TRBV19 to TRBJ2-7; D is possibly TRBD1 (8 bases). Germline V gene sequence: CDR1 LNHDA, CDR2 SQIVND (reference sequence). The V and J ends lost 3 bases and 6 bases respectively, with 15 bases between them. This CDR3 contains 14 residues. The CDR3 bases are TGTGCCAGTAGTATGCACACAGGGGGGGCCGAGCAGTACTTC. This encodes CASSMHTGGAEQYF.

V gene TRBV19 combines with J gene TRBJ1-1; TRBD1 agrees at 7 bases. The CDR3 sequence is 13 residues long. The ends lost 0 bases at V and 5 bases at J; junction bases unmatched: 0. Germline assignment: CDR1 LNHDA and CDR2 SQIVND (reference sequence). CDR3 nucleotide sequence: TGTGCCAGTAGTATAGAACAGGGGACTGAAGCTTTCTTT. Translated, it gives CASSIEQGTEAFF.

This clone appeared once. The J gene is TRBJ1-5, the V gene TRBV19, with 9 bases aligning to TRBD1. Per the germline V gene, CDR1 is LNHDA and CDR2 is SQIVND (reference sequence). There are 17 residues in the CDR3. J was trimmed by 2 bases and V by 4 bases; bases with no gene match: 9. The CDR3 DNA sequence: TGTGCCAGTAGTAATCGACAGGGGGGTACAGGCAATCAGCCCCAGCATTTT. Translation: CASSNRQGGTGNQPQHF.